These 18 T cell receptor beta chains were all obtained from the same sample, sequenced in a study of blood T cell repertoires in COVID-19. TCRdb's copy holds only in-frame clones and misses some; the assay was immunoSEQ multiplex PCR. The sample records roughly 190,000 clones, about nine tenths being singletons. Sequencing used peripheral blood. Every receptor here comes from a man younger than 45 with acute or convalescent COVID-19.

This clone was recorded once. The rearrangement uses TRBV7-3 and TRBJ1-2; 8 positions agree with TRBD1. With V trimmed by 5 bases and J by 6 bases, 8 bases remained unmatched. Germline-derived CDR1 and CDR2 are SGHTA and FQGTGA. The CDR3 sequence is 14 residues long. The CDR3, as DNA: TGTGCCAGCAGCCCTACAGGGGGAAGCGATGGCTACACCTTC. Protein product: CASSPTGGSDGYTF. The full variable domain, in which reference TRBV7-3 and TRBJ1-2 provide the parts outside the CDR3, is GAGVSQTPSNKVTEKGKYVELRCDPISGHTALYWYRQSLGQGPEFLIYFQGTGAADDSGLPNDRFFAVRPEGSVSTLKIQRTERGDSAVYLCASSPTGGSDGYTFGSGTRLTVV.

The J gene is TRBJ2-2, the V gene TRBV19, with 7 bases that match TRBD1. The CDR3 is made up of 18 amino acids. The J segment lost 5 bases and the V segment lost 4 bases, leaving 16 bases of the junction unmatched. Germline V gene lookup returns CDR1 LNHDA and CDR2 SQIVND (reference sequence). The CDR3 bases are TGTGCCAGTAGTACCCCGGGGTTTGAGGGGGCGCGAACCGGGGAGCTGTTTTTT. Translation gives CASSTPGFEGARTGELFF.

This clone was recorded only once. This chain uses TRBV6-4 with TRBJ2-3; D is ambiguous. Per the germline V gene, CDR1 is MRHNA and CDR2 is SNTAGT. The germline V and J ends were trimmed by 6 bases and 4 bases, with 17 bases remaining between them. The CDR3 loop spans 15 amino acids. The CDR3 region is CASSRRSASADTQYF. CDR3 sequence (DNA): TGTGCCAGCAGCCGAAGATCAGCGAGTGCAGATACGCAGTATTTT.

The V and J genes are TRBV5-4 and TRBJ1-6; D gene unclear. CDR3 length equals 13 residues. The germline gives CDR1 SGHNT, CDR2 YYREEE (reference sequence). V lost 4 bases and J 9 bases, leaving 11 bases between the germline ends. The CDR3 region is CASSPNGFSPLHF. CDR3 in DNA: TGTGCCAGCAGCCCGAACGGGTTTTCACCCCTCCACTTT.

This chain links TRBV6-6 with TRBJ2-7; D might be TRBD1 (6 bases). Germline-derived CDR1 and CDR2 are MNHNY and SVGAGI (reference sequence). The V end was cut by 6 bases, the J end by 2 bases, with 17 bases between. This CDR3 spans 15 amino acids. The CDR3 nucleotides are TGTGCCAGCAGGTCCGGAAGGGACACTGCCTACGAGCAGTACTTC. Protein: CASRSGRDTAYEQYF.

This chain links TRBV10-1 with TRBJ2-7; no reliable D call. From germline, CDR1 is WNHNN and CDR2 SYGVQD (reference sequence). This CDR3 has 12 residues. Trimming left V 0 bases short and J 5 bases short, with 5 bases between. The CDR3 DNA sequence: TGCGCCAGCAGTGAGTCTGAGAACGAGCAGTACTTC. Protein sequence: CASSESENEQYF.

The chain is built from TRBV15 and TRBJ1-3; D is possibly TRBD1 (5 bases). The CDR3 loop spans 14 amino acids. With 7 bases removed from V and 0 bases from J, the gap between germline ends came to 10 bases. The germline V gene has CDR1 LNHNV and CDR2 YYDKDF (reference sequence). The CDR3 spells CATMWDSSGNTIYF. CDR3 in DNA: TGTGCCACCATGTGGGACTCCTCTGGAAACACCATATATTTT.

This sequence joins TRBV12-2 and TRBJ1-2; TRBD1 reflects the table's D call only, with no check against the DNA. TRBV12-2 has pseudogene status. The CDR3 loop spans 16 amino acids. The CDR3 is CASRLEIVQLEDGYTF. The CDR3 coding sequence is TGTGCAAGTCGCTTAGAAATTGTACAGTTAGAAGATGGCTACACCTTC.

The V call is TRBV28, the J call TRBJ1-6; D remains unclear. The CDR3 is 15 residues long. V was trimmed by 6 bases and J by 0 bases, leaving 9 bases between them. Germline V gene lookup returns CDR1 MDHEN and CDR2 SYDVKM. The CDR3 protein is CASSLQVSYNSPLHF. For the CDR3, the DNA is TGTGCCAGCAGCCTGCAGGTCTCCTATAATTCACCCCTCCACTTT.

This chain links TRBV4-1 with TRBJ1-3; possible D gene TRBD1, 5 bases. V was clipped by 6 bases and J by 3 bases, with 12 bases between them. Germline CDR1 reads MGHRA; CDR2 reads YSYEKL. CDR3 size: 14 residues. The CDR3 here is CASRDQGGGNTIYF. The CDR3 nucleotides are TGCGCCAGCAGAGACCAGGGAGGTGGAAACACCATATATTTT.

The J gene is TRBJ2-7, the V gene TRBV19, with 8 bases fitting TRBD1. This CDR3 has 14 residues. V lost 7 bases and J lost 4; bases outside the gene matches: 9. Germline V gene lookup returns CDR1 LNHDA and CDR2 SQIVND (reference sequence). The CDR3 loop reads CASTAGQGRYEQYF. The CDR3, as DNA: TGTGCCAGTACCGCCGGACAGGGTCGTTACGAGCAGTACTTC.

This clone was seen a few times. V is TRBV4-1 and J is TRBJ2-3; TRBD1 might be the D (6 bases). The CDR3 has 19 residues. Germline V gene sequence: CDR1 MGHRA, CDR2 YSYEKL. Trimming stripped 1 base from V and 0 bases from J, with 20 bases between. The DNA of the CDR3 is TGCGCCAGCAGCCAAGGAACAGGGCGATCTGCCACTAGCACAGATACGCAGTATTTT. Protein product: CASSQGTGRSATSTDTQYF.

This clone was seen more than once but under ten times. The chain combines TRBV7-3 with TRBJ1-2; unclear D gene. Between the trimmed V and J ends, which lost 5 bases and 4 bases, there was a span of 11 bases. The V gene's germline CDR1 is SGHTA and CDR2 FQGTGA. CDR3 length: 13 amino acids. The CDR3 nucleotides read TGTGCCAGCAGCCCTAGCGATAGCTATGGCTACACCTTC. Amino acids: CASSPSDSYGYTF.

The CDR3, as DNA: TGTGCCAGCAGTGAATACAGGGGAGCCTTGAACTATGGCTACACCTTC. Its protein product is CASSEYRGALNYGYTF. The rearrangement uses TRBV25-1 and TRBJ1-2; possible D gene TRBD1, 6 bases. Germline V CDR1 and CDR2: MGHDK, SYGVNS. The CDR3 runs 16 residues. Trimming took off 0 bases at V and 2 bases at J, with 13 bases between the two ends.

V gene TRBV5-1 combines with J gene TRBJ1-6, with D possibly matching TRBD1 (6 bases). CDR1 is SGHRS and CDR2 is YFSETQ in the germline V gene. Trimming took off 1 base at V and 7 bases at J, with 9 bases between the two ends. There are 14 residues in the CDR3. Here the CDR3 DNA reads TGCGCCAGCAGCTTGCCAGGGGTCAATTCACCCCTCCACTTT. It translates to CASSLPGVNSPLHF.

The V gene is TRBV3-1 (or the pseudogene TRBV3-2), the J gene TRBJ2-2; 11 bases fit TRBD2. V was pared by 3 bases and J by 6 bases, with 9 bases of the junction left unmatched. Per the germline V gene, CDR1 is LGHDT and CDR2 is YNNKEL (reference sequence). This CDR3 comprises 17 residues. In DNA, the CDR3 is TGTGCCAGCAGCCAGGTTCCTAGCGGGAGGCTGTCCGGGGAGCTGTTTTTT. As protein: CASSQVPSGRLSGELFF.

The chain combines TRBV5-8 with TRBJ2-5; tentatively, D is TRBD2 (5 bases). The CDR3 is 13 amino acids. Trimming cost V 2 bases and J 5 bases, with 10 bases left between them. Germline lookup yields CDR1 SGHTS and CDR2 YDEGEE. CDR3 DNA sequence: TGTGCCAGCAGCTTACGGGGTGGGGAGACCCAGTACTTC. It codes for CASSLRGGETQYF.

The V and J genes are TRBV28 and TRBJ2-7; 10 bases agree with TRBD2. Unmatched junction bases numbered 12, after V lost 1 base and J lost 6 bases. Per the germline V gene, CDR1 is MDHEN and CDR2 is SYDVKM. This CDR3 spans 17 amino acids. CDR3 amino acids: CASSLYWSGLAGAEQYF. CDR3 nucleotide sequence: TGTGCCAGCAGTTTATATTGGTCGGGCCTAGCGGGAGCCGAGCAGTACTTC.